One T cell receptor beta chain is described in this entry. The specificity of this receptor is unknown. Per-base qualities were not stored, and no clone one base away is much larger. This sample is drawn from a study of response to subunit inactivated influenza vaccine (dated by TCRdb to between 2017 and 2018). With respect to the entire study: Deep quantitative T cell receptor repertoire profiling was used in the study to track responses to a trivalent subunit inactivated influenza vaccine. General findings and caveats noted by the study authors: The authors proposed that each seasonal influenza vaccination may bring in only a limited number of new T cells.

According to the germline V gene (reference sequence), CDR1 reads LGHDT and CDR2 reads YNNKEL. The CDR3 numbers 15 residues from cysteine through phenylalanine. Only the CDR3 part of the read is kept: 45 bases, read in frame from the first base. V gives up 0 bases and J gives up 8 bases, and the segment between their germline ends measures 13 bases. The receptor library was made with RT-PCR. Sequencing took place on an Illumina HiSeq 2500. The public sequencing data were trimmed at Q25 with fastp and processed into clonotypes with MiXCR by TCRdb, which kept only in-frame beta chains. Rows matching on CDR3 protein sequence are summarized as one entry with the most common DNA and genes. The sample table records 500,000 or so distinct CDR3 sequences; approximately 15% of these occur just once. Roughly 3% of the sample goes to the ten largest clones.

This sequence uses TRBV3-1 and TRBJ1-4, with the D gene call left open. Material: CD4+ T cells sorted from PBMCs, obtained less than 30 months after vaccination. The source of this sequence is a man aged 50-75 years who received an inactivated influenza vaccine. Donor details come from another sample of the same person, matched by shared clones. Read as DNA, the sequence is TGTGCCAGCAGCCAAGATTTTGGCAGAAGGGAAAAACTGTTTTTT. This encodes CASSQDFGRREKLFF.